This is a list of T cell receptor beta chains from one sample in a study of cytomegalovirus exposure and HLA in healthy donors. The protocol was immunoSEQ multiplex PCR, while the TCRdb copy is restricted to in-frame clones and leaves out a portion. The repertoire holds 73,000 or so clones, about 69% seen once, with around 16% in the top ten. Sequenced sample: PBMCs. Source of these receptors: a woman aged 40 to 49 in good health and CMV-seropositive. Both conserved end residues are part of each CDR3. The D gene is left open where the match is weak. Expanded clones are given a class, and other clones once, few, many or no size at all.

DNA | CDR3 | size | D | J | V
TGTGCCAGCAGTTATCGGACAGGAGTCTACGAGCAGTACTTC | CASSYRTGVYEQYF | NA | TRBD1 | TRBJ2-7 | TRBV27
TGTGCCAGCAGCGCGAACAGGGGCACCGGGGAGCTGTTTTTT | CASSANRGTGELFF | NA | TRBD1 | TRBJ2-2 | TRBV9
TGCGCCAGCAGCGAACAGGGATGGGAGACCCAGTACTTC | CASSEQGWETQYF | NA | NA | TRBJ2-5 | TRBV5-1
TGTGCCAGCAGGGAACAGTCGAATCAGCCCCAGCATTTT | CASREQSNQPQHF | NA | NA | TRBJ1-5 | TRBV28
TGTGCCAGCCTCCCCTCGGGTCGTAGCGAGCAGTACTTC | CASLPSGRSEQYF | NA | NA | TRBJ2-7 | TRBV28
TGTGCCAGCAGCTTAGGCAGGCAAGAGACCCAGTACTTC | CASSLGRQETQYF | NA | NA | TRBJ2-5 | TRBV11-3
TGTGCCAGCAGCTTGGTTGGACAGGGAAACGGGGAGCTGTTTTTT | CASSLVGQGNGELFF | NA | TRBD1 | TRBJ2-2 | TRBV5-6
TGTGCCTGTCTGGACAGGGACCGCTACGAGCAGTACTTC | CACLDRDRYEQYF | few | TRBD1 | TRBJ2-7 | TRBV30
TGTGCCAGCAGTCCAAGAACAGGGCGCTACGAGCAGTACTTC | CASSPRTGRYEQYF | few | NA | TRBJ2-7 | TRBV27
TGTGCCAGCAGTGATTCCCGCAGGGGACGAACCGGGGAGCTGTTTTTT | CASSDSRRGRTGELFF | NA | NA | TRBJ2-2 | TRBV25-1
TGTGCCAGCACGCGGGGGGACCCTAGCACAGATACGCAGTATTTT | CASTRGDPSTDTQYF | NA | TRBD2 | TRBJ2-3 | TRBV27
TGCGCCAGCAGTGAGCTACAACTGACTAGCGGGCACACAGATACGCAGTATTTT | CASSELQLTSGHTDTQYF | NA | TRBD2 | TRBJ2-3 | TRBV10-1
TGTGCCACCTCCGACAGAAGTGGGAAGCAGTACTTC | CATSDRSGKQYF | NA | NA | TRBJ2-7 | TRBV15
TGCAGTGCTAGTATCGCGTCTGAAGCTTTCTTT | CSASIASEAFF | NA | NA | TRBJ1-1 | TRBV20-1
TGTGCCAGTAGTACAGGACTAGCGGGAATATACGAGCAGTACTTC | CASSTGLAGIYEQYF | NA | TRBD2 | TRBJ2-7 | TRBV19
TGTGCCAGCAGCTTATCGGGAATAGGGTCCTCCTACGAGCAGTACTTC | CASSLSGIGSSYEQYF | NA | NA | TRBJ2-7 | TRBV11-2
TGTGCCAGCAGCTTAATGCTAGGGGATTACGAGCAGTACTTC | CASSLMLGDYEQYF | NA | NA | TRBJ2-7 | TRBV7-2
TGTGCCAGCAGTATAGGGACAGGGGACTCACCCCTCCACTTT | CASSIGTGDSPLHF | NA | TRBD1 | TRBJ1-6 | TRBV27
TGCGCCAGCAGCTTGGGACAAACCTCTGGGGCCAACGTCCTGACTTTC | CASSLGQTSGANVLTF | few | NA | TRBJ2-6 | TRBV5-1
TGTGCCAGCAGCCGCCTACTAGCGGGGGGCACCTACGAGCAGTACTTC | CASSRLLAGGTYEQYF | few | TRBD2 | TRBJ2-7 | TRBV4-2
TGTGCCTGGAGTGTACGACAGGGCTCTGAAGCTTTCTTT | CAWSVRQGSEAFF | NA | TRBD1 | TRBJ1-1 | TRBV30
TGTGCCAGCAGCCGGTCAGGGGGCCTCACTGAAGCTTTCTTT | CASSRSGGLTEAFF | NA | TRBD1 | TRBJ1-1 | TRBV6-5
TGTGCCAGCAGCTCTATTAAGAGCTCCTACAATGAGCAGTTCTTC | CASSSIKSSYNEQFF | NA | NA | TRBJ2-1 | TRBV13
TGCGCCAGCAGCCAAGTTTTTGGATCACAGACCCTTCGGGAGACCCAGTACTTC | CASSQVFGSQTLRETQYF | NA | NA | TRBJ2-5 | TRBV4-1
TGTGCCAGCAGCCACCTGACACGGGAAACCTACGAGCAGTACTTC | CASSHLTRETYEQYF | NA | NA | TRBJ2-7 | TRBV6-5
TGTGCCTGCAACAGTGGATCCTACGAGCAGTACTTC | CACNSGSYEQYF | NA | NA | TRBJ2-7 | TRBV30
TGTGCCAGTAGTATAGATCTCAGGGGCACTGAAGCTTTCTTT | CASSIDLRGTEAFF | NA | NA | TRBJ1-1 | TRBV19
TGTGCCAGCAGCACAAACAGGGCTGACTATGGCTACACCTTC | CASSTNRADYGYTF | few | NA | TRBJ1-2 | TRBV28
TGTGCCAGCAGGGACAGGGGGCGCACTGAAGCTTTCTTT | CASRDRGRTEAFF | few | TRBD1 | TRBJ1-1 | TRBV7-9
TGCAGCGGGCGGGTGGCGTTCGCCGGGGAGCTGTTTTTT | CSGRVAFAGELFF | NA | NA | TRBJ2-2 | TRBV29-1
TGTGCCAGCAGTTCCTCCGGGACAGGGGGCACCTTC | CASSSSGTGGTF | NA | TRBD1 | TRBJ1-2 | TRBV6-6
TGTGCCTGGAGGGGCGGGGGGGCCGCGGATACGCAGTATTTT | CAWRGGGAADTQYF | NA | TRBD2 | TRBJ2-3 | TRBV30
TGCGCCAGCAGCTTGTCGGGACAGGGGGAAGGAGCTTTCTTT | CASSLSGQGEGAFF | NA | TRBD1 | TRBJ1-1 | TRBV5-1
TGTGCTAGTGGTCCGGGAACAGATACGCAGTATTTT | CASGPGTDTQYF | NA | NA | TRBJ2-3 | TRBV12-5
TGTGCCAGCAGCCCCGGGACAGGGACCTACAATGAGCAGTTCTTC | CASSPGTGTYNEQFF | NA | TRBD1 | TRBJ2-1 | TRBV7-6
TGTGCCAGCAGTTACTCGACCGGGACTAGCGGGAGGCAGTACTTC | CASSYSTGTSGRQYF | once | TRBD2 | TRBJ2-7 | TRBV6-5
TGCGCCAGCAGTCAAGACGGTACAGGGCGGCAGCCCCAGCATTTT | CASSQDGTGRQPQHF | once | NA | TRBJ1-5 | TRBV4-1
TGTGCCTGTCCAAGGTCCGGGATCGGCTACACCTTC | CACPRSGIGYTF | NA | NA | TRBJ1-2 | TRBV30
TGTGCCAGCAGTATCCGCCAGACAGGGGCCGGAGGTGAGCAGTACTTC | CASSIRQTGAGGEQYF | NA | TRBD1 | TRBJ2-7 | TRBV6-6
TGTGCCAGCATGGACTGGAACACCGGGGAGCTGTTTTTT | CASMDWNTGELFF | NA | NA | TRBJ2-2 | TRBV27
TGTGCCAGCAGTGCCCTAGAGACCCAGTACTTC | CASSALETQYF | NA | NA | TRBJ2-5 | TRBV25-1
TGCGCCAGCAGCCAAGATCTGAGGAACTCCTACGAGCAGTACTTC | CASSQDLRNSYEQYF | NA | NA | TRBJ2-7 | TRBV4-3
TGCGCCAGCAGCCAAGTGCGGGGGCCCCCTCAAGAGACCCAGTACTTC | CASSQVRGPPQETQYF | few | NA | TRBJ2-5 | TRBV4-3
TGTGCCAGCAGCATCAATTCAGGGGGCCTTGCTGAAGCTTTCTTT | CASSINSGGLAEAFF | NA | TRBD1 | TRBJ1-1 | TRBV7-2
TGTGCCAGCAGATTTCAGACGGGTAGCACAGATACGCAGTATTTT | CASRFQTGSTDTQYF | NA | NA | TRBJ2-3 | TRBV11-2
TGTGCCACCAGCAGGGACAGGGGACAGAATCAGCCCCAGCATTTT | CATSRDRGQNQPQHF | NA | TRBD1 | TRBJ1-5 | TRBV15
TGTGCCAGTATGGGGACTAGCGTCAGCGACACAGATACGCAGTATTTT | CASMGTSVSDTDTQYF | few | TRBD2 | TRBJ2-3 | TRBV19
TGTGCCAGCAGCCCCCGGGACAGGGCCAACTATGGCTACACCTTC | CASSPRDRANYGYTF | NA | TRBD1 | TRBJ1-2 | TRBV9
TGTGCCAGCAGCTTAGTGGGGGGTAACCAGCCCCAGCATTTT | CASSLVGGNQPQHF | few | NA | TRBJ1-5 | TRBV11-2
TGTGCCAGCAGCTTAGGACATAGCTCCTACGAGCAGTACTTC | CASSLGHSSYEQYF | once | NA | TRBJ2-7 | TRBV7-2
TGTGCCAGCTCACCACCGGAGGGGGCCCGTGATCAGCCCCAGCATTTT | CASSPPEGARDQPQHF | few | TRBD1 | TRBJ1-5 | TRBV18
TGTGCCCGGACGCCACAGGGATCAGATACGCAGTATTTT | CARTPQGSDTQYF | NA | NA | TRBJ2-3 | TRBV30